Presented here are 7 T cell receptor beta chains from one specimen sequenced in a study of blood T cell repertoires in COVID-19. Generated by immunoSEQ multiplex PCR, the TCRdb table keeps only in-frame clones and is missing some. The profile shows under 30,000 clones, approximately 90% of them singletons. The material sequenced was peripheral blood. These receptors originate from a human donor in a cohort sampled during active COVID-19.

This clone has just one count. In nucleotides, the CDR3 is TGTGCCAGCAGTTCAGGGTTCTCACCCCTCCACTTT. Residues: CASSSGFSPLHF. This sequence joins TRBV12-3 or TRBV12-4 and TRBJ1-6; the D gene is possibly TRBD1 (5 bases). The ends were cut back, 4 bases at V and 10 bases at J, with 8 bases in the middle. This CDR3 region has 12 residues.

The genes are TRBV7-9 and TRBJ2-5; D gene unclear. CDR1 is SEHNR and CDR2 is FQNEAQ in the germline V gene (reference sequence). V shed 7 bases and J shed 1 base, with 16 bases lying between them. CDR3 size: 15 residues. The CDR3 sequence is CASKVSPAGQETQYF. In DNA form, the CDR3 reads TGTGCCAGCAAGGTCTCCCCCGCAGGCCAAGAGACCCAGTACTTC.

The chain has TRBV11-3 and TRBJ2-7; no firm D call. The V gene lost 1 base and the J gene lost 4 bases, with 8 bases spanning the gap. In germline, CDR1 is SGHNT, CDR2 YENEEA. There are 13 residues in the CDR3. CDR3 region: CASSLGAQYEQYF. CDR3 sequence (DNA): TGTGCCAGCAGCTTAGGCGCCCAATACGAGCAGTACTTC. The full variable domain, in which reference TRBV11-3 and TRBJ2-7 provide the parts outside the CDR3, is EAGVVQSPRYKIIEKKQPVAFWCNPISGHNTLYWYLQNLGQGPELLIRYENEEAVDDSQLPKDRFSAERLKGVDSTLKIQPAELGDSAVYLCASSLGAQYEQYFGPGTRLTVT.

V gene TRBV6-1 combines with J gene TRBJ1-6; 8 positions agree with TRBD1. From germline, CDR1 is MNHNS and CDR2 SASEGT. The junction had 0 bases not matched to a gene; V was cut back by 3 bases and J by 8 bases. This CDR3 is built from 13 residues. The CDR3 is CASSDRGHSPLHF. CDR3 nucleotide sequence: TGTGCCAGCAGTGACAGGGGGCATTCACCCCTCCACTTT.

The chain couples TRBV5-1 to TRBJ2-5; D not resolved. The V and J ends lost 0 bases and 4 bases respectively, with 10 bases between them. This CDR3 comprises 14 residues. The germline gives CDR1 SGHRS, CDR2 YFSETQ. CDR3 sequence reads: CASSLAPYRETQYF. CDR3 bases: TGCGCCAGCAGCTTGGCCCCGTATAGAGAGACCCAGTACTTC. Together with reference TRBV5-1 and TRBJ2-5, the CDR3 gives the full variable domain: KAGVTQTPRYLIKTRGQQVTLSCSPISGHRSVSWYQQTPGQGLQFLFEYFSETQRNKGNFPGRFSGRQFSNSRSEMNVSTLELGDSALYLCASSLAPYRETQYFGPGTRLLVL.

The chain recombines TRBV3-1 (or the pseudogene TRBV3-2) with TRBJ1-1; TRBD1 might be the D (6 bases). The V gene's germline CDR1 is LGHDT and CDR2 YNNKEL (reference sequence). Trimming took 4 bases from V and 7 from J, leaving 16 bases between them. The CDR3 totals 14 residues. CDR3 in amino acids: CASSPWGGAGEAFF. The CDR3, as DNA: TGTGCCAGCAGCCCATGGGGGGGCGCGGGTGAAGCTTTCTTT.

This clone was recorded once. The chain employs TRBV7-2 and TRBJ2-3, with D possibly TRBD2 on 5 matching bases. Trimming cost V 4 bases and J 6 bases, with 14 bases left between them. Germline CDR1 is SGHTA and CDR2 is FQGNSA. This CDR3 spans 14 amino acids. In DNA, the CDR3 is TGTGCCAGCAGCTCAGGACTCCCCTCCGATACGCAGTATTTT. It specifies CASSSGLPSDTQYF.